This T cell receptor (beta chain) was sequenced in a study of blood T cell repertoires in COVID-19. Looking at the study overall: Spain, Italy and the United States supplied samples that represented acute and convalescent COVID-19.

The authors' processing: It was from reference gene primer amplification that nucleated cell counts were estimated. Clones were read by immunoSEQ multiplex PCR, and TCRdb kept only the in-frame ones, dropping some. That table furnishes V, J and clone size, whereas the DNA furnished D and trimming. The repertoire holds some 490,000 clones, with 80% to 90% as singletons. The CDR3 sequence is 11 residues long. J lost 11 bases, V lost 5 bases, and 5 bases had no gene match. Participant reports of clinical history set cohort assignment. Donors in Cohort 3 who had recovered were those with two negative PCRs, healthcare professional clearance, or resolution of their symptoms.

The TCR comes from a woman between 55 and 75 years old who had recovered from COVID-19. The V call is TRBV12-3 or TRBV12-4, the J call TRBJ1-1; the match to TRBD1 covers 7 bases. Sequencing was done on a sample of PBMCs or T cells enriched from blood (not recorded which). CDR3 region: CASSRDREAFF. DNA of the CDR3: TGTGCCAGCAGTAGAGACAGGGAGGCTTTCTTT.